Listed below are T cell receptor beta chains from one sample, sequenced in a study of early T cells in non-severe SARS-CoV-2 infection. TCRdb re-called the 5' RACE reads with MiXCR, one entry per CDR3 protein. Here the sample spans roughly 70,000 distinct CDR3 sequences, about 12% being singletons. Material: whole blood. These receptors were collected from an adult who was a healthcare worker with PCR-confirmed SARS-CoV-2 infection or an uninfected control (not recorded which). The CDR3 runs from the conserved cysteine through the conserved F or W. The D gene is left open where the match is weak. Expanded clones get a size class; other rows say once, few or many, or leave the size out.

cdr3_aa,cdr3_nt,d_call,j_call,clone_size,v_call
CASSPGTLGDVHEQFF,TGTGCCAGCAGTCCCGGGACCTTGGGGGACGTCCATGAGCAGTTCTTC,-,TRBJ2-1,many,TRBV6-2/TRBV6-3
CASSIFRNTGELFF,TGTGCCAGTAGTATATTCCGGAACACCGGGGAGCTGTTTTTT,-,TRBJ2-2,few,TRBV19
CASSDGQGLNQPQHF,TGTGCCAGCAGCGACGGGCAGGGCCTCAATCAGCCCCAGCATTTT,-,TRBJ1-5,-,TRBV7-9
CVSSRPGSNTEAFF,TGTGTCAGCAGCCGACCGGGGTCCAACACTGAAGCTTTCTTT,-,TRBJ1-1,few,TRBV27
CASSPQTNYGYTF,TGTGCCAGCAGCCCTCAGACTAACTATGGCTACACCTTC,-,TRBJ1-2,many,TRBV11-2
CASSQELAGPYEQYF,TGCGCCAGCAGCCAAGAACTAGCGGGACCCTACGAGCAGTACTTC,TRBD2,TRBJ2-7,many,TRBV4-3
CASSQKGGQANEQFF,TGTGCCAGCAGCCAAAAGGGCGGACAGGCCAATGAGCAGTTCTTC,TRBD1,TRBJ2-1,many,TRBV14
CASSQGPMNTEAFF,TGTGCCAGCAGCCAGGGGCCCATGAACACTGAAGCTTTCTTT,-,TRBJ1-1,many,TRBV6-1
CASSQLGQGQQPQHF,TGCGCCAGCAGTCAATTGGGACAGGGGCAGCAGCCCCAGCATTTT,TRBD1,TRBJ1-5,many,TRBV23-1
CSAGHHSYEQYF,TGCAGCGCCGGACATCATAGTTACGAGCAGTACTTC,-,TRBJ2-7,many,TRBV29-1
CASSTYTDSYEQYF,TGTGCCAGCAGCACCTATACCGACTCCTACGAGCAGTACTTC,-,TRBJ2-7,many,TRBV11-2
CASSLSRGIQPQHF,TGTGCCAGCAGCTTGAGCAGGGGGATTCAGCCCCAGCATTTT,TRBD1,TRBJ1-5,many,TRBV5-8
CSGGTDTQYF,TGCAGCGGAGGGACAGATACGCAGTATTTT,-,TRBJ2-3,few,TRBV29-1
CAITGQGRYGYTF,TGTGCCATCACCGGACAGGGCCGCTATGGCTACACCTTC,TRBD1,TRBJ1-2,few,TRBV10-3
CASSLVANWEIETDTQYF,TGTGCCAGCAGCTTAGTAGCTAACTGGGAAATAGAGACAGATACGCAGTATTTT,-,TRBJ2-3,many,TRBV7-6
CASSSVAGLNNEQFF,TGTGCCAGCAGTTCTGTAGCGGGACTTAACAATGAGCAGTTCTTC,TRBD2,TRBJ2-1,-,TRBV28
CASSSPGQGDEKLFF,TGTGCCAGCAGTTCCCCGGGACAGGGGGATGAAAAACTGTTTTTT,TRBD1,TRBJ1-4,-,TRBV28
CASSQGRAEQYF,TGCGCCAGCAGCCAAGGTCGCGCCGAGCAGTACTTC,-,TRBJ2-7,-,TRBV4-3